Shown below are 10 T cell receptor beta chains from a single sample sequenced in a study of cytomegalovirus exposure and HLA in healthy donors. The PCR had 60 Vbeta and 13 Jbeta primers. The repertoire was sequenced with immunoSEQ multiplex PCR; TCRdb's copy has only in-frame clones and lacks some. The table shows roughly 93,000 clones, with around 74% occurring only once. Input material: PBMCs. All receptors derive from a male donor in good health and CMV-seronegative.

The chain is built from TRBV9 and TRBJ1-4; 8 bases align to TRBD1. Germline CDR1 and CDR2: SGDLS and YYNGEE. The CDR3 has 14 amino acids. V was clipped by 3 bases and J by 6 bases; unmatched bases: 4. The CDR3 loop reads CASSGGTGDEKLFF. The CDR3 nucleotides are TGTGCCAGCAGCGGCGGGACAGGCGATGAAAAACTGTTTTTT.

The sample holds one count of this clone. The chain employs TRBV29-1 and TRBJ1-2; no clear D gene. The germline V gene has CDR1 SQVTM and CDR2 ANQGSEA. Trimming removed 1 base at V and 3 bases at J, with 9 bases between. This CDR3 is 13 amino acids long. The CDR3 here is CSVEVFSYYGYTF. The CDR3 nucleotides read TGCAGCGTTGAAGTATTCAGTTACTATGGCTACACCTTC.

There are a few counts of this clone. J is TRBJ2-3 and V is TRBV5-1, with 8 bases lining up with TRBD2. The CDR3 is 15 residues long. The germline V gene encodes CDR1 SGHRS and CDR2 YFSETQ. J gave up 4 bases and V 0 bases, and 4 bases lay outside the gene matches. CDR3: CASSLVAGLSDTQYF. The DNA for the CDR3 is TGCGCCAGCAGCTTGGTAGCGGGACTTTCAGATACGCAGTATTTT.

J is TRBJ1-5 and V is TRBV7-8; no definite D call. The CDR3 runs to 15 residues. V lost 3 bases and J lost 1, with 10 bases in between. Germline CDR1 SGHVS, CDR2 FQNEAQ. CDR3 loop: CASSFSPGSNQPQHF. The CDR3 DNA reads as TGTGCCAGCAGCTTTTCCCCGGGGAGCAATCAGCCCCAGCATTTT. The full variable domain, its missing parts supplied by reference TRBV7-8 and TRBJ1-5, is GAGVSQSPRYKVAKRGQDVALRCDPISGHVSLFWYQQALGQGPEFLTYFQNEAQLDKSGLPSDRFFAERPEGSVSTLKIQRTQQEDSAVYLCASSFSPGSNQPQHFGDGTRLSIL.

The J gene is TRBJ2-1, the V gene TRBV4-1; 13 bases agree with TRBD2. Germline CDR1 and CDR2: MGHRA and YSYEKL. The CDR3 length is 16 residues. V lost 0 bases to trimming and J lost 9 bases; unmatched junction nucleotides: 5. The CDR3 DNA sequence: TGCGCCAGCAGCCAAGAGGGGACTAGCGGGAAGGGTGAGCAGTTCTTC. This translates into CASSQEGTSGKGEQFF.

V gene TRBV6-1 combines with J gene TRBJ2-7, with D hard to call. CDR3 length equals 11 residues. V was trimmed by 3 bases and J by 3 bases, leaving 3 bases between them. Per germline, CDR1 MNHNS and CDR2 SASEGT. CDR3 bases: TGTGCCAGCAGTGATCTCTACGAGCAGTACTTC. This sequence encodes CASSDLYEQYF.

The chain has TRBV9 and TRBJ2-7; unclear D gene. CDR3 size: 14 residues. Germline V CDR1 and CDR2: SGDLS, YYNGEE. The V end was cut by 0 bases, the J end by 1 base, with 8 bases between. The CDR3 bases are TGTGCCAGCAGCGTAGGAGTGGTATCCTACGAGCAGTACTTC. Encoded protein: CASSVGVVSYEQYF.

The J gene is TRBJ2-1, the V gene TRBV4-2; the match to TRBD2 covers 13 bases. This CDR3 is 17 amino acids long. V lost 5 bases to trimming and J lost 6 bases; unmatched junction nucleotides: 10. Germline V gene lookup returns CDR1 LGHNA and CDR2 YNFKEQ. The CDR3 DNA is TGTGCCAGCAGCTCAGGACTAGCGGGAGTCGCCGGCAATGAGCAGTTCTTC. Translating it yields CASSSGLAGVAGNEQFF.

The chain uses TRBV28 and TRBJ1-5; 10 nucleotides agree with TRBD1. CDR1 MDHEN and CDR2 SYDVKM come from the germline V gene. The CDR3 spans 16 residues. V dropped 2 bases and J dropped 3; count of bases not matched to a gene: 4. The CDR3 nucleotides read TGTGCCAGCAGTTTAGGACAGGGGGGGGCCAATCAGCCCCAGCATTTT. Amino acids: CASSLGQGGANQPQHF.

The chain carries TRBV30 and TRBJ1-4, with D possibly being TRBD1 (5 bases). Trimming took off 2 bases at V and 7 bases at J, with 17 bases between the two ends. Germline lookup yields CDR1 GTSNPN and CDR2 SVGIG (reference sequence). The CDR3 has 15 residues. The CDR3 DNA follows: TGTGCCTGGAGTATCAGGGCCGATTGGAGTGAAAAACTGTTTTTT. Amino acid sequence: CAWSIRADWSEKLFF.